These T cell receptor beta chains were read from a single sample in a study of molecular identifiers for immune sequencing clone quantification. TCRdb used MiXCR to reprocess the PCR reads, holding one entry per CDR3 protein. Among 63,000 or so distinct CDR3 sequences listed, over 15% were seen once. The sample consisted of naive CD8+ T cells from blood, with Jurkat cell RNA spiked in. Every receptor here comes from a human donor in good health. Some libraries in this study had Jurkat cell RNA spiked in. CDR3s include the opening cysteine and the closing phenylalanine or tryptophan. Each record gives: clone size, V gene, J gene, D gene, CDR3 protein, CDR3 DNA. A D gene is named only where the DNA matches it firmly. Part of the rows lack a size; the others show once, few, many or a class for expanded clones.

NA,TRBV25-1,TRBJ1-1,NA,CANVWTIEASWHTEAFF,TGTGCCAACGTATGGACAATCGAGGCCTCGTGGCACACTGAAGCTTTCTTT
many,TRBV7-9,TRBJ2-7,NA,CASSFEGYEQYF,TGTGCCAGCAGCTTTGAAGGGTACGAGCAGTACTTC
many,TRBV28,TRBJ1-1,NA,CASSDGRFDTEAFF,TGTGCCAGCAGTGACGGGAGATTCGACACTGAAGCTTTCTTT
many,TRBV28,TRBJ2-5,NA,CATTGSYQETQYF,TGTGCCACCACCGGGTCCTATCAAGAGACCCAGTACTTC
many,TRBV7-6,TRBJ2-2,NA,CASLRNTGELFF,TGTGCCAGTCTACGGAACACCGGGGAGCTGTTTTTT
many,TRBV10-3,TRBJ2-7,NA,CAISEMTLEDEQYF,TGTGCCATCAGTGAAATGACATTGGAGGACGAGCAGTACTTC
many,TRBV30,TRBJ2-7,NA,CACRLPQVGYEQYF,TGTGCCTGTCGTCTTCCGCAGGTCGGTTACGAGCAGTACTTC
many,TRBV27,TRBJ2-1,TRBD1,CASSLIQGPYNEQFF,TGTGCCAGCAGTTTAATACAGGGGCCCTACAATGAGCAGTTCTTC
many,TRBV12-3/TRBV12-4,TRBJ2-7,NA,CASSDGSYEQYF,TGTGCCAGCAGCGATGGGAGTTACGAGCAGTACTTC
many,TRBV27,TRBJ2-7,NA,CASRSPGNIAYEQYF,TGTGCCAGCCGTTCTCCGGGAAACATAGCCTACGAGCAGTACTTC
few,TRBV3-1,TRBJ2-1,NA,CASSLTGSSYNEQFF,TGTGCCAGCAGCCTTACAGGGAGCTCCTACAATGAGCAGTTCTTC
NA,TRBV29-1,TRBJ2-1,NA,CSVLEQGSFFDNEQFF,TGCAGCGTTCTCGAACAGGGAAGTTTCTTTGACAATGAGCAGTTCTTC
few,TRBV15,TRBJ2-7,TRBD1,CATSRVRGPAYEQYF,TGTGCCACCAGCAGAGTGAGGGGGCCCGCCTACGAGCAGTACTTC
many,TRBV14,TRBJ2-1,TRBD2,CASSPRGSGRAWSEQFF,TGTGCCAGCAGCCCCCGTGGTAGCGGGAGGGCCTGGAGTGAGCAGTTCTTC
once,TRBV28,TRBJ1-5,NA,CASSLGPLSNQLQHF,TGTGCCAGCAGCCTCGGACCGCTTAGCAATCAGCTCCAGCATTTT
once,TRBV9,TRBJ1-1,TRBD1,CASSETGYTEAFF,TGTGCCAGCAGCGAGACAGGGTACACTGAAGCTTTCTTT
many,TRBV20-1,TRBJ1-1,NA,CSASSWANTEAFF,TGCAGTGCTAGTTCCTGGGCGAACACTGAAGCTTTCTTT
many,TRBV13,TRBJ1-1,NA,CASSIGPHTEAFF,TGTGCCAGCAGCATCGGTCCCCACACTGAAGCTTTCTTT
few,TRBV18,TRBJ2-7,TRBD2,CASSPEVLAGEGGHEQYF,TGTGCCAGCTCACCAGAGGTGCTAGCGGGAGAAGGGGGCCACGAGCAGTACTTC
NA,TRBV2,TRBJ1-2,NA,CASRGTTHYGYTF,TGTGCCAGCCGCGGGACAACCCACTATGGCTACACCTTC
few,TRBV29-1,TRBJ2-1,NA,CSVEQGYEQFF,TGCAGCGTTGAACAGGGCTATGAGCAGTTCTTC
many,TRBV4-3,TRBJ2-5,NA,CASSQDYGPTKALYF,TGCGCCAGCAGCCAAGATTATGGTCCCACGAAGGCCCTTTACTTC
NA,TRBV28,TRBJ2-3,NA,CAGSLNAGTTDTQYF,TGTGCCGGCAGTTTAAATGCAGGCACCACAGATACGCAGTATTTT
many,TRBV9,TRBJ1-1,NA,CASSEDSMNTEAFF,TGTGCCAGCAGCGAGGACAGTATGAACACTGAAGCTTTCTTT
many,TRBV25-1,TRBJ2-2,TRBD1,CASKGMTGTANTGELFF,TGTGCCAGCAAAGGGATGACCGGGACAGCGAACACCGGGGAGCTGTTTTTT
many,TRBV6-1,TRBJ2-1,TRBD2,CASSARLAGGNEQFF,TGTGCCAGCAGTGCGAGACTAGCGGGAGGCAATGAGCAGTTCTTC